This T cell receptor (beta chain) is from a study of T cells after yellow fever vaccination. Background on the study: Preparation of fractions with low cell numbers was performed using SMART-Seq v4 Ultra Low Input. General study findings and limits: Among primary-vaccination clones, most reappeared after the booster, at about 95% for CD4 and around 91% for CD8.

As TCR cDNA was made by 5'RACE template switching, a universal primer site and UMIs were added. Each CDR3 protein gets one entry after TCRdb re-called the 5' RACE reads with MiXCR. This sample has some 420,000 distinct CDR3 sequences, with 18% found just once. Germline lookup yields CDR1 SQVTM and CDR2 ANQGSEA. The V and J ends lost 4 bases and 4 bases, in that order; junction bases with no gene match: 7. The CDR3 has 14 amino acids. This clonotype occurred many times. Its antigen is unknown. The V call is TRBV29-1, the J call TRBJ2-5, with 9 nucleotides matching TRBD2. The TCR sequence derives from a man aged 18 to 29 who received the YFV17D yellow fever vaccine. This material consisted of PBMCs, taken before the yellow fever booster vaccination. The CDR3 sequence is CSVGRGGFRETQYF. The CDR3 DNA reads TGCAGCGTTGGGCGGGGGGGCTTCCGAGAGACCCAGTACTTC.